This TCR beta chain was sequenced in a study of cytomegalovirus exposure and HLA in healthy donors. Broader study findings: Through in vitro validation, three CMV-associated chains were shown to be specific for CMV antigens. Productive rates of about 87% or about 30% were seen for most TCR beta V segments in an earlier analysis. The study put under 200 TCR beta chains on its list as cytomegalovirus-associated. In a later analysis, at a false discovery rate of 0.05, 17,000 or so TCR beta sequences were associated with HLA alleles.

About this clone itself: The target antigen is unknown.

CDR1 and CDR2 (germline): SGHTA, FQGNSA. This CDR3 is built from 12 residues. Trimming left V 5 bases short and J 7 bases short, with 11 bases between. Primers: 60 Vbeta forward and 13 Jbeta reverse. The protocol was immunoSEQ multiplex PCR, while the TCRdb copy is restricted to in-frame clones and leaves out a portion. The table shows approximately 140,000 clones, with around 74% occurring only once. The TCR comes from a man aged 45-65 years in good health and CMV-seropositive. The sequenced sample was PBMCs. The chain has TRBV7-2 and TRBJ2-5; no clear D gene. In nucleotides, the CDR3 is TGTGCCAGCAGCGGTTCGAGAGGGACCCAGTACTTC. Translating it yields CASSGSRGTQYF.